The 13 T cell receptor beta chains reported below all come from one sample, sequenced in a study of T cell responses to AZD1222 COVID-19 vaccine. The table came from immunoSEQ multiplex PCR; TCRdb's copy has only in-frame clones and leaves some out. Among approximately 100,000 clones listed, approximately 87% were seen once. Sequencing used peripheral blood, obtained on day 0 of AZD1222 vaccination. The source of these receptors is an adult in good health.

The chain recombines TRBV6-5 with TRBJ1-2; D is possibly TRBD1 (6 bases). The CDR3 is 15 residues long. Trimming left V 2 bases short and J 4 bases short, with 14 bases between. Per germline, CDR1 MNHEY and CDR2 SVGAGI. Here the CDR3 reads CASSYRDIGPYGYTF. The CDR3 DNA sequence: TGTGCCAGCAGTTACCGGGACATCGGACCCTATGGCTACACCTTC.

The chain recombines TRBV28 with TRBJ1-6, with 8 bases identical to TRBD1. Per germline, CDR1 MDHEN and CDR2 SYDVKM. V lost 4 bases, J lost 7 bases, and 6 bases stayed unmatched. The length of the CDR3 is 15 residues. The CDR3 reads CASSSIDRGNSPLHF. CDR3 DNA: TGTGCCAGCAGTTCTATCGACAGGGGAAATTCACCCCTCCACTTT.

This clone came up once. The chain recombines TRBV6-1 with TRBJ2-7; the D gene is possibly TRBD1 (6 bases). Germline V gives CDR1 MNHNS, CDR2 SASEGT. The CDR3 runs to 15 residues. V lost 3 bases and J lost 0, with 12 bases in between. DNA of the CDR3: TGTGCCAGCAGTGACCGAGGACAGATCTCCTACGAGCAGTACTTC. This translates into CASSDRGQISYEQYF.

The chain couples TRBV29-1 to TRBJ2-5; D possibly uses TRBD1 or TRBD2 (5 bases each). This CDR3 contains 19 residues. V shed 4 bases and J shed 4 bases, with 31 bases lying between them. Germline V gene data show CDR1 as SQVTM and CDR2 as ANQGSEA. The DNA for the CDR3 is TGCAGCGTTGTCGGTTTAGGAGGAGGACAAGAAGATCACCGAGAGACCCAGTACTTC. This sequence encodes CSVVGLGGGQEDHRETQYF.

The chain joins TRBV2 to TRBJ1-6; tentative D call: TRBD1 (5 bases). Germline V gene sequence: CDR1 SNHLY, CDR2 FYNNEI. V dropped 4 bases and J dropped 10 bases, with 17 bases sitting between them. CDR3 length equals 15 residues. CDR3 amino acids: CASSGRMAGNSPLHF. In nucleotides, the CDR3 is TGTGCCAGCAGTGGGAGGATGGCAGGGAACTCACCCCTCCACTTT.

The V call is TRBV19, the J call TRBJ1-2; D not certain. The CDR3 covers 14 residues. Germline assignment: CDR1 LNHDA and CDR2 SQIVND (reference sequence). Between the trimmed V and J ends, which lost 6 bases and 2 bases, there was a span of 13 bases. The CDR3 reads CASRVSGVNYGYTF. CDR3 DNA sequence: TGTGCCAGTAGAGTCTCCGGGGTGAACTATGGCTACACCTTC.

CDR3 amino acids: CASSLLAGAGNGYTF. Written as DNA, the CDR3 is TGTGCCAGCAGTTTACTGGCAGGGGCAGGGAATGGCTACACCTTC. The V call is TRBV28, the J call TRBJ1-2; D is possibly TRBD1 (6 bases). CDR3 length: 15 amino acids. Between the trimmed V and J ends, which lost 2 bases and 6 bases, there was a span of 16 bases. The germline V gene encodes CDR1 MDHEN and CDR2 SYDVKM.

This chain connects TRBV28 to TRBJ2-3; D unclear. Germline V lookup: CDR1 MDHEN, CDR2 SYDVKM. V shed 7 bases and J shed 1 base, with 15 bases lying between them. This CDR3 is built from 15 residues. The CDR3 region is CASTDTDRGTDTQYF. The CDR3 DNA follows: TGTGCCAGCACCGACACCGATCGGGGCACAGATACGCAGTATTTT.

The chain links TRBV6-5 to TRBJ2-7, with TRBD1 matching 7 bases. V lost 7 bases and J lost 5; bases outside the gene matches: 14. The CDR3 covers 15 residues. Germline CDR1 reads MNHEY; CDR2 reads SVGAGI. CDR3: CASTRGNRGDHEQYF. The CDR3 DNA sequence: TGTGCCAGCACGAGGGGCAACAGGGGAGATCACGAGCAGTACTTC.

This chain uses TRBV6-5 with TRBJ1-5, with 7 bases that match TRBD1. This CDR3 spans 13 amino acids. V was pared by 7 bases and J by 6 bases, with 6 bases of the junction left unmatched. In germline, CDR1 is MNHEY, CDR2 SVGAGI. The CDR3 coding sequence is TGTGCCAGCAAAGGGACAGTCTCTCAGCCCCAGCATTTT. Its translation: CASKGTVSQPQHF.

This clone was counted ten times or more. This chain uses TRBV12-3 or TRBV12-4 with TRBJ1-5; D is perhaps TRBD1 (6 bases). CDR3 length: 13 amino acids. V lost 3 bases and J lost 7, with 10 bases in between. The CDR3 nucleotides read TGTGCCAGCAGTTTCGCAGGGGAACAGCCCCAGCATTTT. This gives the protein CASSFAGEQPQHF.

V gene TRBV19 combines with J gene TRBJ1-2; D is uncertain. The CDR3 runs to 14 residues. V was cut by 1 base and J by 2 bases, with 8 bases left in between. The germline V gene has CDR1 LNHDA and CDR2 SQIVND (reference sequence). The CDR3 loop reads CASSIAPENYGYTF. CDR3 bases: TGTGCCAGTAGTATAGCACCAGAAAACTATGGCTACACCTTC.

This sequence joins TRBV6-5 and TRBJ1-1; D unresolved. The CDR3 sequence is 14 residues long. CDR1 is MNHEY, CDR2 SVGAGI, per germline. V was shortened by 6 bases and J by 5 bases, with 16 bases between the two germline ends. DNA for the CDR3: TGTGCCAGCAGCCAGGAGGACCTGGGGACTGAAGCTTTCTTT. Translating gives CASSQEDLGTEAFF.